This TCR beta chain appears in the sequencing data of a study of tumor-infiltrating lymphocytes in primary liver carcinoma. Study findings and constraints: Bulk unsorted material prevented CD4+ and CD8+ repertoire comparison.

A word on this clonotype: The target antigen is unknown. A single base separates this from a much larger clone, so it may be a read error.

The CDR3 sequence is 14 residues long. CDR1 and CDR2 (germline): MGHRA, YSYEKL. Researchers drew blood RNA from unsorted whole blood and extracted germline DNA as well. The input was around 530 ng total RNA; TCR beta cDNA was made from it with a constant-region primer. Three-round nested multiplex PCR performed with slightly modified ARM-PCR produced the TCR beta libraries. TRBV1-TRBV30 forward and Cbeta reverse primers drove the first two roughly 10-cycle rounds. MiXCR, run by TCRdb on the multiplex PCR reads, gives a single entry per CDR3 protein. The sample carries about 320,000 distinct CDR3 sequences, 50% to 70% recorded once.

The clonotype comes from a man aged 35-49 years with primary liver carcinoma and hepatitis B virus infection. The sequencing input was peripheral blood. V usage is TRBV4-1 and J usage is TRBJ2-1; D is unclear. CDR3 in DNA: TGCGCCAGCAGCCAAGATCAGGCCTTCAATGGGCAGTTCTTC. Protein sequence: CASSQDQAFNGQFF.